This T cell receptor beta chain stems from a study of a mutant IDH1 vaccine in newly diagnosed glioma. For the study at large: Treated patients were about 60% male, roughly 40% female, mean age approximately 41 years. Most patients had received both radiotherapy and temozolomide, the prior options being radiotherapy, temozolomide, or both.

Profiling relied on immunoSEQ multiplex PCR, and the TCRdb table lists in-frame clones only, not all of them. The sample includes some 40,000 clones, 60% to 85% of them seen just once. CDR1 is MGHRA and CDR2 is YSYEKL in the germline V gene. V gave up 2 bases and J gave up 11 bases; unmatched junction bases: 14. CDR3 length: 16 amino acids. Time point described: week 47, end of study. In the vaccine, a single dose held 300 ug of the mutant IDH1 20-mer peptide, along with topical imiquimod. A word on this clone: The antigen is unknown.

The material sequenced was PBMCs, taken from a glioma patient whose treatment included an IDH1 peptide vaccine. This clonotype was obtained from a man aged 40-50 years with glioma. The V and J genes are TRBV4-1 and TRBJ2-3; 9 bases are shared with TRBD1. The CDR3 region has the DNA TGCGCCAGCAGCCAACCCGGACAGGGGCGGACCAGAGAGCAGTATTTT. It codes for CASSQPGQGRTREQYF.